The sequence of this T cell receptor (beta chain) was determined in a study of control samples from healthy donors and cancer patients. V was shortened by 5 bases and J by 1 base, with 11 bases between the two germline ends. The length of the CDR3 is 14 residues. Germline V CDR1 and CDR2: MNHEY, SVGAGI. Generated by immunoSEQ multiplex PCR, the TCRdb table keeps only in-frame clones and is missing some. Of 150,000 to 200,000 clones in the sample, just over 95% were seen once. The sequence was obtained from a woman aged 25 to 39 in good health. The chain couples TRBV6-5 to TRBJ1-2; tentative D call: TRBD1 (6 bases). Sequences were obtained from blood. CDR3 coding DNA: TGTGCCAGCAGTCTACGACAGGATAACTATGGCTACACCTTC. Amino acids: CASSLRQDNYGYTF.